A single sample is the source of the 5 T cell receptor beta chains below, sequenced in a study of CD8 T cells in Susac syndrome. It was with random hexamers that 0.5 to 1 ug RNA was reverse transcribed. Each CDR3 protein gets one entry after TCRdb re-called the immunoSEQ multiplex PCR reads with MiXCR. This repertoire shows some 190,000 distinct CDR3 sequences, around 95% found once; its top ten account for around 0.09%. Sample: CD4+ T cells from PBMCs. Receptors originate from a human donor with multiple sclerosis.

In its sample, this clonotype was seen a few times. The rearrangement joins TRBV7-9 to TRBJ1-1; TRBD1 aligns across 9 bases. J lost 2 bases, V lost 7 bases, and 5 bases had no gene match. The CDR3 has 14 residues. Per the germline V gene, CDR1 is SEHNR and CDR2 is FQNEAQ (reference sequence). CDR3 sequence (DNA): TGTGCCAGCAATCTGGGACAGGGAAACACTGAAGCTTTCTTT. The encoded protein is CASNLGQGNTEAFF.

The chain recombines TRBV7-8 with TRBJ2-7; possible D gene TRBD1, 6 bases. The germline V and J ends were trimmed by 3 bases and 3 bases, with 9 bases remaining between them. The germline V gene encodes CDR1 SGHVS and CDR2 FQNEAQ. CDR3 length equals 13 residues. The CDR3 region has the DNA TGTGCCAGCAGCTTTAGGGGGTTCTACGAGCAGTACTTC. Its protein product is CASSFRGFYEQYF.

This clonotype was seen a single time. This chain connects TRBV9 to TRBJ1-2; D gene unclear. The CDR3 contains 16 residues. Trimming shortened V by 0 bases and J by 1 base, and 13 bases separated the two germline ends. CDR1 is SGDLS and CDR2 is YYNGEE in the germline V gene. The CDR3 DNA sequence: TGTGCCAGCAGCGTAGAGGGCGGGAGAAGTAACTATGGCTACACCTTC. Protein sequence: CASSVEGGRSNYGYTF.

This chain joins TRBV19 and TRBJ2-3, with D perhaps TRBD2 (6 bases). This CDR3 is 13 amino acids long. V was shortened by 7 bases and J by 3 bases, with 11 bases between the two germline ends. Germline CDR1 LNHDA, CDR2 SQIVND (reference sequence). CDR3 DNA: TGTGCCAGTAACGGTGGGAGGACAGATACGCAGTATTTT. This codes for CASNGGRTDTQYF.

This chain joins TRBV7-7 and TRBJ2-7, with D tentatively TRBD1 (6 bases). V lost 3 bases to trimming and J lost 5 bases, with 14 bases between them. This CDR3 contains 14 residues. Per the germline V gene, CDR1 is SSHAT and CDR2 is FNYEAQ (reference sequence). CDR3 in DNA: TGTGCCAGCAGCTTCTTCCCGGACAGCAACGAGCAGTACTTC. Protein sequence: CASSFFPDSNEQYF.